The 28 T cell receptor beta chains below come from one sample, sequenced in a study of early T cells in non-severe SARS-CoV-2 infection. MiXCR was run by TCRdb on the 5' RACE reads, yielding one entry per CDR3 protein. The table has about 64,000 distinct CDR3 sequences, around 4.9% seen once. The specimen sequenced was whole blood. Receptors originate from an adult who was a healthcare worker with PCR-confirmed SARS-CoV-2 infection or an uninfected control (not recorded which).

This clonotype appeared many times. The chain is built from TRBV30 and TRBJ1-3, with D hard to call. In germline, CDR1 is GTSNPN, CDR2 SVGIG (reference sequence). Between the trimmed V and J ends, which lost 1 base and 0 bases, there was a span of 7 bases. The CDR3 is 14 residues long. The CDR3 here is CAWSERGSGNTIYF. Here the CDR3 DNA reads TGTGCCTGGAGTGAGCGTGGCTCTGGAAACACCATATATTTT.

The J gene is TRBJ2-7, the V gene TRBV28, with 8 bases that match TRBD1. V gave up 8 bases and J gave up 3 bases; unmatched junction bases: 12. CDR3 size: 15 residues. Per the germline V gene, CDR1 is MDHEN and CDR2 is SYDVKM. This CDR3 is CASLPGQGKIYEQYF. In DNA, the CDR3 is TGTGCCAGCCTACCTGGACAGGGAAAGATCTACGAGCAGTACTTC.

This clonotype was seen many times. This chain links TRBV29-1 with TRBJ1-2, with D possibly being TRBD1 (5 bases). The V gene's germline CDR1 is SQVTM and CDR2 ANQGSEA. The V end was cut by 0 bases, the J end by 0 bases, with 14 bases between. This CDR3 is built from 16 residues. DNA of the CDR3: TGCAGCGTTGAAGATCAAACGGGACGGTCTAACTATGGCTACACCTTC. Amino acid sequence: CSVEDQTGRSNYGYTF.

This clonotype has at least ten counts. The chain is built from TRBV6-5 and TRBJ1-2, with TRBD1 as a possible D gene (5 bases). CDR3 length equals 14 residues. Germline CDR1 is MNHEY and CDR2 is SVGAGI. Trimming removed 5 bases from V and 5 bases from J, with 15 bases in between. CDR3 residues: CASSAAGDIYGYTF. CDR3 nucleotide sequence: TGTGCCAGCAGTGCGGCGGGGGATATATATGGCTACACCTTC.

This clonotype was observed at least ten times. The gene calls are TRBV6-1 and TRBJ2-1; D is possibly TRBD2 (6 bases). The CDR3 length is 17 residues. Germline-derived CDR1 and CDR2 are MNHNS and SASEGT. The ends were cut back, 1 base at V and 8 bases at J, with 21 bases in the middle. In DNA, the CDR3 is TGTGCCAGCAGTGAAGGGTGGCGGGAAGTGGGGCTAGATGAGCAGTTCTTC. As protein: CASSEGWREVGLDEQFF.

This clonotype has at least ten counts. DNA for the CDR3: TGTGCCAGCTCACCTAGCGGGGAGTACAATGAGCAGTTCTTC. Protein product: CASSPSGEYNEQFF. V gene TRBV18 combines with J gene TRBJ2-1, with 8 bases matching TRBD2. The CDR3 runs to 14 residues. The V gene's germline CDR1 is KGHSH and CDR2 LQKENI. V gave up 3 bases and J gave up 4 bases; unmatched junction bases: 2.

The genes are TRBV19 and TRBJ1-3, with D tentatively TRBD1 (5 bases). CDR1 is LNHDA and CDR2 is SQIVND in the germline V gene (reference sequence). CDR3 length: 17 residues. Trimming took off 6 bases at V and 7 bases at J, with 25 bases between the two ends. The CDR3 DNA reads TGTGCCAGTAGGTCGAGCCGGGACCCAAACGCGGGGAACACCATATATTTT. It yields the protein CASRSSRDPNAGNTIYF.

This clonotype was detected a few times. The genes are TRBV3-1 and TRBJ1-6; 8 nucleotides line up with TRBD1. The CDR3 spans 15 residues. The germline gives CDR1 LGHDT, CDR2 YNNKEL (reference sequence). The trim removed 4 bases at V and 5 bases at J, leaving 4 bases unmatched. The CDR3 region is CASSRGQGNNSPLHF. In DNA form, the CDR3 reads TGTGCCAGCAGCCGAGGACAGGGAAATAATTCACCCCTCCACTTT.

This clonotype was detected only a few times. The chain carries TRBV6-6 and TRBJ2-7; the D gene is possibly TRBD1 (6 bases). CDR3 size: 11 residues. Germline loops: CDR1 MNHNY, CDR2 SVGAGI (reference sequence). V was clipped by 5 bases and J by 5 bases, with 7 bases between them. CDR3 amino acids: CASSTGNEQYF. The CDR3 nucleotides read TGTGCCAGCAGTACAGGGAACGAGCAGTACTTC.

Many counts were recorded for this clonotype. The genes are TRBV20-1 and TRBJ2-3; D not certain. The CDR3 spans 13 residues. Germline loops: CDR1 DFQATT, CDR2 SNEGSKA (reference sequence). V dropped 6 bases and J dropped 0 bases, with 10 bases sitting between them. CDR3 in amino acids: CSARFHSTDTQYF. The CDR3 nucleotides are TGCAGTGCCCGATTCCACAGCACAGATACGCAGTATTTT.

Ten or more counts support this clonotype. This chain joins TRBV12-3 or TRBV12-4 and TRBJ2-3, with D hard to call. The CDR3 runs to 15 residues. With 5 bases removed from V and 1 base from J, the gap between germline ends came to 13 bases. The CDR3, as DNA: TGTGCCAGCAGTGGATCGCGCGACGGCACAGATACGCAGTATTTT. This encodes CASSGSRDGTDTQYF.

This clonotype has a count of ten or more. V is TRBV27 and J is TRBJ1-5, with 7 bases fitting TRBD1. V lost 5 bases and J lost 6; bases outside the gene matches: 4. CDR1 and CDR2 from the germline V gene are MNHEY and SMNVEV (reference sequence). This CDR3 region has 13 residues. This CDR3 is CASSDDRVQPQHF. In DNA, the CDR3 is TGTGCCAGCAGTGATGACAGGGTTCAGCCCCAGCATTTT.

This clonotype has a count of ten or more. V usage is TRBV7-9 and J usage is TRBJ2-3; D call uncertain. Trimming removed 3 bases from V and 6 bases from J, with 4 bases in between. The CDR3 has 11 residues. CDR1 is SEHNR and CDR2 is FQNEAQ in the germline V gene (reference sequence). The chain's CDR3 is CASSFADTQYF. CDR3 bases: TGTGCCAGCAGCTTTGCGGATACGCAGTATTTT.

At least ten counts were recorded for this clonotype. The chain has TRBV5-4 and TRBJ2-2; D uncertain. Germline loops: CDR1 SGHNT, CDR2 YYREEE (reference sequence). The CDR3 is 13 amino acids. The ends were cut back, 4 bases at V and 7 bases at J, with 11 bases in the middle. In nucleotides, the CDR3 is TGTGCCAGCAGCCAACCTGATGGCGGGGAGCTGTTTTTT. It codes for CASSQPDGGELFF.

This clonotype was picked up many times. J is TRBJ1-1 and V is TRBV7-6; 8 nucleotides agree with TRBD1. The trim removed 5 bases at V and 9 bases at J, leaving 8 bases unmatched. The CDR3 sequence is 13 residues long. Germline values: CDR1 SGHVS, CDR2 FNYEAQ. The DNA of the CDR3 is TGTGCCAGCAGCCCGCAGGGGGCGGAGAAAGCTTTCTTT. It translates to CASSPQGAEKAFF.

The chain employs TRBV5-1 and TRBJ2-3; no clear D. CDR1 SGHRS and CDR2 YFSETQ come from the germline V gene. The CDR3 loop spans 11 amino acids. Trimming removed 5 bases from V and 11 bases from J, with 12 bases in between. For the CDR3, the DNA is TGCGCCAGCAGGACCCGGGTGATGCAGTATTTT. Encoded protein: CASRTRVMQYF.

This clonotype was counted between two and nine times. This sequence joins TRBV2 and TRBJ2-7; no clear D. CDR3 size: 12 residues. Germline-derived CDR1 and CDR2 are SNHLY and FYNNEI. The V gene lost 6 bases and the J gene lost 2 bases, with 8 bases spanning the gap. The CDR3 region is CASSLSAYEQYF. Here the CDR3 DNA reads TGTGCCAGCAGCCTATCCGCCTACGAGCAGTACTTC.

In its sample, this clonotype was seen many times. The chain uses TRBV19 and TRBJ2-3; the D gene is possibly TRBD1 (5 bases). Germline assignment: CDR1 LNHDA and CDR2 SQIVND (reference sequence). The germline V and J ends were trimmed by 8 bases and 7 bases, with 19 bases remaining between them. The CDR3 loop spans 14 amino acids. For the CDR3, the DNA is TGTGCCAGTCGAAACCCCAGTTTGGGGCATACGCAGTATTTT. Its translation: CASRNPSLGHTQYF.

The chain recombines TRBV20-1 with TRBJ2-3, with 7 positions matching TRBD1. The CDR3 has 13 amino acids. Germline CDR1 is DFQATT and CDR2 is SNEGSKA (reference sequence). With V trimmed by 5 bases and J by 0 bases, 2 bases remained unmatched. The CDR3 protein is CSAEDRSTDTQYF. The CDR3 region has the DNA TGCAGTGCTGAGGACAGGAGCACAGATACGCAGTATTTT.

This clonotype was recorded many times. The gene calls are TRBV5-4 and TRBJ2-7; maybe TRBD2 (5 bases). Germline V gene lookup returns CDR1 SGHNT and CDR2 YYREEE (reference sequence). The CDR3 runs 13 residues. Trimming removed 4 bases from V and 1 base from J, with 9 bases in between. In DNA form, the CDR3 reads TGTGCCAGCAGCCGAGGGCCATCCTACGAGCAGTACTTC. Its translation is CASSRGPSYEQYF.

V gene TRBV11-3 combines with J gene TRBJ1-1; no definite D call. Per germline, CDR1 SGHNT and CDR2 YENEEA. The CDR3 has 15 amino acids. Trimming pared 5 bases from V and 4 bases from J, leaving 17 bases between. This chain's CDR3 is CASSPTSTGATEAFF. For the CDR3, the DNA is TGTGCCAGCAGCCCTACAAGCACGGGTGCCACTGAAGCTTTCTTT.

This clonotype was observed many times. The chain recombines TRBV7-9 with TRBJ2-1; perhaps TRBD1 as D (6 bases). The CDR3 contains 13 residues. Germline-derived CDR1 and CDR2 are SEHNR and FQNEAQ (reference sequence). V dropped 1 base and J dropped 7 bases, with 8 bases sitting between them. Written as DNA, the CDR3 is TGTGCCAGCAGCTTAGTCGGACAGAATGAGCAGTTCTTC. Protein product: CASSLVGQNEQFF.

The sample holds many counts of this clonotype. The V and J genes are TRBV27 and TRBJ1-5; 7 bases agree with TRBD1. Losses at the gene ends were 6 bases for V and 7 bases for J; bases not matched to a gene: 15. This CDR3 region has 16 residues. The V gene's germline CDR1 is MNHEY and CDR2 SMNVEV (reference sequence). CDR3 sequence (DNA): TGTGCCAGCAGCTCACCCTCCGGGACAGACGACCAGCCCCAGCATTTT. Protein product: CASSSPSGTDDQPQHF.

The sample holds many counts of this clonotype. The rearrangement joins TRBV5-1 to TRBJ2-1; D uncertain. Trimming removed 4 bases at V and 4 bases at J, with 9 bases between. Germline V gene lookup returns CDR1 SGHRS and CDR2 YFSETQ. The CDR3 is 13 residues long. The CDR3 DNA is TGCGCCAGCAGCCTGGGTTATTACAATGAGCAGTTCTTC. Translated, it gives CASSLGYYNEQFF.

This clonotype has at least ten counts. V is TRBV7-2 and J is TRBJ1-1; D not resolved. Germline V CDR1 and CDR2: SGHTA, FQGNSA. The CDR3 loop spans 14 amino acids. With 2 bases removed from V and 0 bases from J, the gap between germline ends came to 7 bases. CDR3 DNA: TGTGCCAGCAGCTTAAGAATTATGAACACTGAAGCTTTCTTT. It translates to CASSLRIMNTEAFF. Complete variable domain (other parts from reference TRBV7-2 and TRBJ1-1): GAGVSQSPSNKVTEKGKDVELRCDPISGHTALYWYRQSLGQGLEFLIYFQGNSAPDKSGLPSDRFSAERTGGSVSTLTIQRTQQEDSAVYLCASSLRIMNTEAFFGQGTRLTVV.

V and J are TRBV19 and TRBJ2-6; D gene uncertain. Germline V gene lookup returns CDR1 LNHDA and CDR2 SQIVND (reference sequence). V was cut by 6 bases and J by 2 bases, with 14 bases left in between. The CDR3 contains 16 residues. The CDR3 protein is CASSIQGLAGANVLTF. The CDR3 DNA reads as TGTGCCAGTAGCATCCAAGGGCTTGCTGGGGCCAACGTCCTGACTTTC.

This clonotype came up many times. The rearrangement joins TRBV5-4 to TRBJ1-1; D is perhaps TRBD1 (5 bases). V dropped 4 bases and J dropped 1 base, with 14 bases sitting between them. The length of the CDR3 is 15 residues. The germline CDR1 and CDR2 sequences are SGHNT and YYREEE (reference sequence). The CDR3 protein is CASSRGGTENTEAFF. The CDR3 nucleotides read TGTGCCAGCAGCCGGGGGGGGACGGAGAACACTGAAGCTTTCTTT.

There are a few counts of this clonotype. CDR3 region: CASSLRATNEKLFF. DNA for the CDR3: TGTGCCAGCAGCCTTCGGGCAACTAATGAAAAACTGTTTTTT. This chain uses TRBV2 with TRBJ1-4; D gene unclear. Germline values: CDR1 SNHLY, CDR2 FYNNEI. The CDR3 runs to 14 residues. Trimming cost V 6 bases and J 0 bases, with 8 bases left between them.